These 21 T cell receptor beta chains were all obtained from the same sample, sequenced in a study of blood T cell repertoires in COVID-19. Sequenced by immunoSEQ multiplex PCR; TCRdb stores in-frame clones only, minus some. The sample lists about half a million clones, roughly nine tenths occurring once. Sequenced material: PBMCs or T cells enriched from blood (not recorded which). These TCRs come from a woman aged 55-70 years who had recovered from COVID-19.

The chain couples TRBV30 to TRBJ1-4; D might be TRBD1 (5 bases). This CDR3 is 14 amino acids long. Germline V gene data show CDR1 as GTSNPN and CDR2 as SVGIG (reference sequence). Trimming pared 3 bases from V and 3 bases from J, leaving 11 bases between. The CDR3 nucleotides are TGTGCCTGGAGCCAGGCAGGGCCTAATGAAAAACTGTTTTTT. Its translation is CAWSQAGPNEKLFF. Drawing the rest from reference TRBV30 and TRBJ1-4, the complete variable domain is SQTIHQWPATLVQPVGSPLSLECTVEGTSNPNLYWYRQAAGRGLQLLFYSVGIGQISSEVPQNLSASRPQDRQFILSSKKLLLSDSGFYLCAWSQAGPNEKLFFGSGTQLSVL.

The chain recombines TRBV11-2 with TRBJ2-2, with 8 positions matching TRBD1. Germline assignment: CDR1 SGHAT and CDR2 FQNNGV. The J segment lost 3 bases and the V segment lost 3 bases, leaving 9 bases of the junction unmatched. This CDR3 is 17 amino acids long. The CDR3 reads CASSFKAGGFYTGELFF. The CDR3 DNA reads as TGTGCCAGCAGCTTTAAGGCAGGGGGCTTCTACACCGGGGAGCTGTTTTTT.

J is TRBJ1-1 and V is TRBV10-3; D perhaps matches TRBD1 (5 bases). V lost 0 bases to trimming and J lost 10 bases, with 12 bases between them. Germline assignment: CDR1 ENHRY and CDR2 SYGVKD. The CDR3 consists of 13 residues. The CDR3, as DNA: TGTGCCATCAGTGAGTCTATCGTTAGGGGAGCTTTCTTT. Protein: CAISESIVRGAFF.

This clone came up a few times. The junction departs from germline at one end; a sequencing error may be responsible. J is TRBJ1-1 and V is TRBV7-2; no definite D call. This CDR3 spans 11 amino acids. The germline V gene has CDR1 SGHTA and CDR2 FQGNSA. The DNA of the CDR3 is TGTGCCAGCAGCCAGAACAGTGAAGCTTTCTTT. Its translation is CASSQNSEAFF.

This clone was recorded only once. The chain joins TRBV24-1 to TRBJ2-3, with 8 bases lining up with TRBD2. V lost 3 bases to trimming and J lost 5 bases; unmatched junction nucleotides: 12. The germline gives CDR1 KGHDR, CDR2 SFDVKD. The CDR3 is 17 residues long. In nucleotides, the CDR3 is TGTGCCACCAGTGATCCGGTTTTAGCGGGGCCCGAAGATACGCAGTATTTT. It encodes CATSDPVLAGPEDTQYF.

This chain links TRBV3-1 (or the pseudogene TRBV3-2) with TRBJ2-3, with 16 bases fitting TRBD2. The trim removed 3 bases at V and 0 bases at J, leaving 9 bases unmatched. Germline V lookup: CDR1 LGHDT, CDR2 YNNKEL (reference sequence). CDR3 size: 20 residues. The CDR3 coding sequence is TGTGCCAGCAGCCAGAGGGGACTAGCGGGGGGGAATGATAGCACAGATACGCAGTATTTT. Translating it yields CASSQRGLAGGNDSTDTQYF.

The V and J genes are TRBV5-5 and TRBJ2-5; TRBD1 agrees at 8 bases. V was clipped by 4 bases and J by 5 bases; unmatched bases: 10. CDR3 length: 15 residues. CDR1 and CDR2 from the germline V gene are SGHKS and YYEKEE (reference sequence). The CDR3: CASSPGQGNWETQYF. CDR3 sequence (DNA): TGTGCCAGCAGCCCTGGACAGGGTAATTGGGAGACCCAGTACTTC. Drawing the rest from reference TRBV5-5 and TRBJ2-5, the complete variable domain is DAGVTQSPTHLIKTRGQQVTLRCSPISGHKSVSWYQQVLGQGPQFIFQYYEKEERGRGNFPDRFSARQFPNYSSELNVNALLLGDSALYLCASSPGQGNWETQYFGPGTRLLVL.

This clone was picked up one time. The V call is TRBV7-8, the J call TRBJ1-1; 7 nucleotides line up with TRBD1. The CDR3 spans 14 residues. With V trimmed by 4 bases and J by 1 base, 3 bases remained unmatched. Germline V gene data show CDR1 as SGHVS and CDR2 as FQNEAQ. This CDR3 reads CASSSTGPNTEAFF. CDR3 sequence (DNA): TGTGCCAGCAGCTCGACAGGGCCGAACACTGAAGCTTTCTTT.

The V call is TRBV6-8, the J call TRBJ1-5, with D possibly TRBD1 on 6 matching bases. The CDR3 covers 14 residues. The germline V gene has CDR1 MNHGY and CDR2 SAAAGT. V was clipped by 9 bases and J by 0 bases, with 12 bases between them. CDR3 region: CARNGQFSNQPQHF. Here the CDR3 DNA reads TGTGCCAGAAACGGACAGTTTAGCAATCAGCCCCAGCATTTT.

The chain employs TRBV28 and TRBJ1-3, with D unresolved. The CDR3 has 15 amino acids. Per the germline V gene, CDR1 is MDHEN and CDR2 is SYDVKM. The V end was cut by 3 bases, the J end by 0 bases, with 9 bases between. The CDR3 nucleotides read TGTGCCAGCAGTTTGAGGTTTCTCTCTGGAAACACCATATATTTT. Amino acid sequence: CASSLRFLSGNTIYF.

This clone was recorded once. The genes are TRBV6-6 and TRBJ1-2; TRBD1 is a possible D gene (5 bases). Trimming took 10 bases from V and 5 from J, leaving 17 bases between them. The germline gives CDR1 MNHNY, CDR2 SVGAGI (reference sequence). The CDR3 is made up of 13 amino acids. For the CDR3, the DNA is TGTGCCACCCAACCACAGGCGGTTTATGGCTACACCTTC. It encodes CATQPQAVYGYTF.

Regarding this clone: The sample has other DNA sequences that encode this CDR3 too. The chain employs TRBV5-1 and TRBJ2-1; the match to TRBD1 covers 8 bases. The J segment lost 6 bases and the V segment lost 4 bases, leaving 0 bases of the junction unmatched. The CDR3 is 12 amino acids. CDR1 and CDR2 from the germline V gene are SGHRS and YFSETQ. CDR3 loop: CASSTGGNEQFF. The CDR3 region has the DNA TGCGCCAGCAGCACAGGGGGCAATGAGCAGTTCTTC.

V and J are TRBV1 and TRBJ1-5; TRBD1 was called by the table and not checked on the DNA. TRBV1 is designated a pseudogene. The CDR3 contains 16 residues. CDR3 in DNA: TGCACCAGCAGCCAGAGAAGGACAGCTAGCAATCAGCCCCAGCATTTT. Translation: CTSSQRRTASNQPQHF.

This clone was recorded only once. The J gene is TRBJ1-2, the V gene TRBV9; no reliable D call. CDR3 length equals 16 residues. Deletions cut 4 bases from V and 0 bases from J, with 16 bases between. Germline lookup yields CDR1 SGDLS and CDR2 YYNGEE. The CDR3 nucleotides are TGTGCCAGCAGCCCCCAGGCCGCCGGGGCTAACTATGGCTACACCTTC. It is translated as CASSPQAAGANYGYTF.

The V and J genes are TRBV5-1 and TRBJ2-3; D is perhaps TRBD1 (5 bases). The CDR3 consists of 14 residues. The V gene's germline CDR1 is SGHRS and CDR2 YFSETQ. Trimming pared 1 base from V and 1 base from J, leaving 7 bases between. CDR3 residues: CASSLTGRTDTQYF. CDR3 nucleotide sequence: TGCGCCAGCAGCTTGACAGGACGCACAGATACGCAGTATTTT.

This chain uses TRBV7-9 with TRBJ1-6; D is ambiguous. The CDR3 runs to 13 residues. Per the germline V gene, CDR1 is SEHNR and CDR2 is FQNEAQ (reference sequence). Trimming pared 1 base from V and 9 bases from J, leaving 7 bases between. The CDR3 protein is CASSLELISPLHF. CDR3 coding DNA: TGTGCCAGCAGCTTAGAGCTCATTTCACCCCTCCACTTT.

The rearrangement joins TRBV30 to TRBJ2-3; possibly TRBD2 for D (5 bases). V was trimmed by 0 bases and J by 1 base, leaving 11 bases between them. This CDR3 has 15 amino acids. The germline gives CDR1 GTSNPN, CDR2 SVGIG (reference sequence). CDR3 sequence reads: CAWSVRGRGTDTQYF. DNA of the CDR3: TGTGCCTGGAGTGTACGTGGGCGGGGCACAGATACGCAGTATTTT.

The chain couples TRBV6-4 to TRBJ1-5; a weak D match, TRBD1 (5 bases). Germline V gene lookup returns CDR1 MRHNA and CDR2 SNTAGT. The germline V and J ends were trimmed by 0 bases and 2 bases, with 20 bases remaining between them. This CDR3 is 19 amino acids long. In DNA, the CDR3 is TGTGCCAGCAGTGACTCTCTTAACCAGGGCATCAGGGGCAATCAGCCCCAGCATTTT. This gives the protein CASSDSLNQGIRGNQPQHF.

V gene TRBV27 combines with J gene TRBJ2-1; 10 bases line up with TRBD2. This CDR3 region has 17 residues. V dropped 4 bases and J dropped 10; count of bases not matched to a gene: 16. Germline V gene lookup returns CDR1 MNHEY and CDR2 SMNVEV (reference sequence). DNA for the CDR3: TGTGCCAGCAGTTCCCTCGGAGGAGCGGGGGGGGGCGGGGAGCAGTTCTTC. Amino acids: CASSSLGGAGGGGEQFF.

The V and J genes are TRBV7-9 and TRBJ1-5; D call uncertain. V was cut by 5 bases and J by 4 bases, with 18 bases left in between. There are 16 residues in the CDR3. Germline CDR1 SEHNR, CDR2 FQNEAQ (reference sequence). The CDR3 DNA is TGTGCCAGCAGCCGAAAGAAAAAGAGTCCGAATCAGCCCCAGCATTTT. Protein sequence: CASSRKKKSPNQPQHF.

The V and J genes are TRBV19 and TRBJ2-1; D remains ambiguous. In germline, CDR1 is LNHDA, CDR2 SQIVND (reference sequence). The germline V and J ends were trimmed by 2 bases and 6 bases, with 14 bases remaining between them. The CDR3 length is 15 residues. Written as DNA, the CDR3 is TGTGCCAGTAGTATACCGTTTGGGCAACTCAATGAGCAGTTCTTC. Translation gives CASSIPFGQLNEQFF.